Listed here is a single T cell receptor (beta chain). The antigen remains unidentified. TCRdb's copy holds only in-frame clones and misses some; the assay was immunoSEQ multiplex PCR. This sample has tens of thousands of clones, with 80% to 95% found just once. These data belong to a study of T cell responses to AZD1222 COVID-19 vaccine. Study results and caveats: White British people made up most donors, females outnumbered males, and clonal diversity was possibly underestimated.

Per germline, CDR1 LNHDA and CDR2 SQIVND (reference sequence). V trimming: 3 bases; J trimming: 7 bases; junction bases outside the gene matches: 6. CDR3 size: 15 residues. This TCR was recovered from an adult in good health. This sample comprised peripheral blood, obtained on day 0 of MenACWY control vaccination. This chain connects TRBV19 to TRBJ1-4; 9 bases agree with TRBD1. This CDR3 is CASSIGTGNSEKLFF. The CDR3 bases are TGTGCCAGTAGTATCGGGACAGGGAACTCTGAAAAACTGTTTTTT.